This entry features one T cell receptor (beta chain) sequence. Assay: immunoSEQ multiplex PCR; the TCRdb copy retains only in-frame clones and omits some. The data show around 150,000 clones, nearly 96% seen once. The CDR3 extends over 16 amino acids. The germline CDR1 and CDR2 sequences are MGHDK and SYGVNS. With 2 bases clipped from V and 8 bases from J, the junction kept 10 bases outside the gene matches. The data derive from a study of control samples from healthy donors and cancer patients. The genes are TRBV25-1 and TRBJ2-1; 9 nucleotides match TRBD2. The sequenced sample consisted of blood. This sequence originates from a woman in her thirties in good health. CDR3 region: CASSERGTSWTDEQFF. CDR3 in DNA: TGTGCCAGCAGTGAACGCGGGACTAGCTGGACTGATGAGCAGTTCTTC. Using reference TRBV25-1 and TRBJ2-1 for the parts outside the CDR3, the full variable domain is EADIYQTPRYLVIGTGKKITLECSQTMGHDKMYWYQQDPGMELHLIHYSYGVNSTEKGDLSSESTVSRIRTEHFPLTLESARPSHTSQYLCASSERGTSWTDEQFFGPGTRLTVL.